This record concerns one T cell receptor beta chain sequence. Other DNA sequences in this sample translate to the same CDR3. This sample is drawn from a study of shared clonotypes between healthy human individuals. Sequencing used immunoSEQ multiplex PCR; TCRdb keeps in-frame clones, though not all of them. The data show some 1,600,000 clones, under 99% seen once. The sample consisted of naive CD4+ T cells sorted from blood. As to subset: CD45RA+ positively selected. The clonotype comes from a man aged 25-45 years in good health.

DNA of the CDR3: TGTGCCAGCTCACCCCCAGGGGTGGGCGAGCAGTACTTC. This sequence encodes CASSPPGVGEQYF. The chain is built from TRBV18 and TRBJ2-7; weak D call: TRBD1 (6 bases). V lost 3 bases and J 6 bases, leaving 12 bases between the germline ends. CDR3 length: 13 residues. The germline CDR1 and CDR2 sequences are KGHSH and LQKENI.